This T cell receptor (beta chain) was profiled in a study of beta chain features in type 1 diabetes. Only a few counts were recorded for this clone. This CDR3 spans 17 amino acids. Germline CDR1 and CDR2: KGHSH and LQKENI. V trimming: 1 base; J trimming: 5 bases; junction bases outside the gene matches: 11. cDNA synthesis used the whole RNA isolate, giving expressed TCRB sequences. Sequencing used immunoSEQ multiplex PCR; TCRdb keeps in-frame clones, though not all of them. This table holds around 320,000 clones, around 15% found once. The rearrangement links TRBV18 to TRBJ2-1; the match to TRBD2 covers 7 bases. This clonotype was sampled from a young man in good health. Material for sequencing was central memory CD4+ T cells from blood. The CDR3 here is CASSPRGKRGHDNEQFF. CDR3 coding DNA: TGTGCCAGCTCACCACGGGGGAAGCGGGGCCATGACAATGAGCAGTTCTTC.